These 21 T cell receptor beta chains came from one sample sequenced in a study of T cell responses to AZD1222 COVID-19 vaccine. The method was immunoSEQ multiplex PCR; TCRdb's version includes in-frame clones alone and lacks a portion of them. The sample includes around 81,000 clones, roughly 80% seen only once; the top ten take 2.5% to 3%. Sequenced material: peripheral blood, taken on day 0 of AZD1222 vaccination. The receptors come from an adult in good health.

CDR3 DNA sequence: TGTGCCAGCAGCCATGGGGGGACCTTTCCGAATGAGCAGTTCTTC. Protein: CASSHGGTFPNEQFF. This rearrangement joins TRBV14 to TRBJ2-1; TRBD2 is a possible D gene (6 bases). The CDR3 has 15 residues. The V end was cut by 3 bases, the J end by 7 bases, with 16 bases between. From germline, CDR1 is SGHDN and CDR2 FVKESK. The full variable domain, rest sourced from reference TRBV14 and TRBJ2-1, is EAGVTQFPSHSVIEKGQTVTLRCDPISGHDNLYWYRRVMGKEIKFLLHFVKESKQDESGMPNNRFLAERTGGTYSTLKVQPAELEDSGVYFCASSHGGTFPNEQFFGPGTRLTVL.

The chain combines TRBV6-6 with TRBJ2-7, with 9 positions matching TRBD2. The germline gives CDR1 MNHNY, CDR2 SVGAGI (reference sequence). After removal of 6 bases from V and 6 bases from J, the junction contained 9 bases not matched to a gene. The CDR3 is 14 amino acids. CDR3 nucleotides: TGTGCCAGCAGGAGAGCTAGCGGGAACCGCGAGCAGTACTTC. Translation: CASRRASGNREQYF.

This clone was seen only once. The J gene is TRBJ1-4, the V gene TRBV19; D remains ambiguous. V was shortened by 3 bases and J by 8 bases, with 7 bases between the two germline ends. The CDR3 spans 12 residues. Germline V gene sequence: CDR1 LNHDA, CDR2 SQIVND (reference sequence). CDR3 nucleotides: TGTGCCAGTAGTATGCTGGAGGAAAAACTGTTTTTT. The encoded protein is CASSMLEEKLFF. The full variable domain, with the rest looked up from reference TRBV19 and TRBJ1-4, is DGGITQSPKYLFRKEGQNVTLSCEQNLNHDAMYWYRQDPGQGLRLIYYSQIVNDFQKGDIAEGYSVSREKKESFPLTVTSAQKNPTAFYLCASSMLEEKLFFGSGTQLSVL.

The chain uses TRBV2 and TRBJ2-1; D not certain. The germline V gene has CDR1 SNHLY and CDR2 FYNNEI. The CDR3 is made up of 13 amino acids. The ends were cut back, 8 bases at V and 8 bases at J, with 16 bases in the middle. The CDR3 loop is CASSSPLRHEQFF. DNA of the CDR3: TGTGCCAGCTCTTCCCCACTCCGCCATGAGCAGTTCTTC.

The chain uses TRBV7-2 and TRBJ2-7; the match to TRBD2 covers 12 bases. Germline-derived CDR1 and CDR2 are SGHTA and FQGNSA. V shed 2 bases and J 3 bases; nucleotides not matched to a gene: 14. This CDR3 contains 19 residues. The CDR3 reads CASSLSSTSGSQSVYEQYF. CDR3 coding DNA: TGTGCCAGCAGCTTATCATCGACTAGCGGGAGCCAGTCGGTCTACGAGCAGTACTTC.

The chain has TRBV7-6 and TRBJ2-1; 10 bases are shared with TRBD2. Trimming at V came to 5 bases and at J to 5 bases, leaving 3 bases not matched to a gene. CDR1 SGHVS and CDR2 FNYEAQ come from the germline V gene. The CDR3 totals 14 residues. The CDR3 nucleotides read TGTGCCAGCAGCGCGGGACTAGCGAACAATGAGCAGTTCTTC. It translates to CASSAGLANNEQFF.

The rearrangement uses TRBV12-3 or TRBV12-4 and TRBJ2-2; D call uncertain. With 8 bases removed from V and 6 bases from J, the gap between germline ends came to 7 bases. This CDR3 is 11 amino acids long. The CDR3 DNA follows: TGTGCCAGCTGTGGGTCCGGGGAGCTGTTTTTT. Translation: CASCGSGELFF.

The V call is TRBV4-1, the J call TRBJ2-7; 7 bases align to TRBD2. The CDR3 covers 15 residues. Germline V gene lookup returns CDR1 MGHRA and CDR2 YSYEKL. Trimming took 1 base from V and 4 from J; bases not matched to a gene: 7. DNA for the CDR3: TGCGCCAGCAGCCAAGGAGGGCTAGCGGTATACGAGCAGTACTTC. As protein: CASSQGGLAVYEQYF.

This chain joins TRBV7-2 and TRBJ2-5; D is unresolved. The CDR3 spans 14 residues. The germline V and J ends were trimmed by 1 base and 5 bases, with 11 bases remaining between them. Germline CDR1 and CDR2: SGHTA and FQGNSA. CDR3 DNA: TGTGCCAGCAGCTTAGGTCCTCGGGCGGAGACCCAGTACTTC. Its protein product is CASSLGPRAETQYF.

The V gene is TRBV11-2, the J gene TRBJ1-4; 7 bases are shared with TRBD1. Trimming at V came to 5 bases and at J to 5 bases, leaving 11 bases not matched to a gene. CDR3 length: 16 residues. Germline V gene sequence: CDR1 SGHAT, CDR2 FQNNGV. CDR3 amino acids: CASSLLSGRGNEKLFF. CDR3 in DNA: TGTGCCAGCAGCCTACTCTCGGGCAGGGGGAATGAAAAACTGTTTTTT.

This clone has just a few counts. The chain combines TRBV6-7 with TRBJ2-2, with a possible D match to TRBD2 (5 bases). TRBV6-7 carries the ORF label, with uncertain function. V lost 0 bases, J lost 1 base, and 12 bases lay in between. The length of the CDR3 is 17 residues. The chain's CDR3 is CASSYSTGVQNTGELFF. Written as DNA, the CDR3 is TGTGCCAGCAGTTACTCGACCGGGGTCCAGAACACCGGGGAGCTGTTTTTT.

The rearrangement joins TRBV6-5 to TRBJ1-1; D unresolved. The CDR3 is made up of 14 amino acids. CDR1 is MNHEY, CDR2 SVGAGI, per germline. Trimming removed 4 bases at V and 2 bases at J, with 11 bases between. The CDR3, as DNA: TGTGCCAGCAGTTCGACCAGCGGAAACACTGAAGCTTTCTTT. This sequence encodes CASSSTSGNTEAFF.

In nucleotides, the CDR3 is TGTGCCAGTAGTATTTTTGCGGGAGGGGTCTCCAATGAGCAGTTCTTC. Residues: CASSIFAGGVSNEQFF. The rearrangement uses TRBV19 and TRBJ2-1, with 9 bases that match TRBD2. Unmatched junction bases numbered 9, after V lost 3 bases and J lost 6 bases. The CDR3 is 16 amino acids. Germline CDR1 and CDR2: LNHDA and SQIVND (reference sequence).

The chain uses TRBV27 and TRBJ2-3; TRBD2 matches 12 bases. V was pared by 4 bases and J by 5 bases, with 7 bases of the junction left unmatched. This CDR3 has 16 residues. CDR1 and CDR2 (germline): MNHEY, SMNVEV (reference sequence). The CDR3 DNA reads TGTGCCAGCAGTTCTCGGACTAGCGGGGCCATAGATACGCAGTATTTT. It is translated as CASSSRTSGAIDTQYF.

The V and J genes are TRBV10-3 and TRBJ1-2; the match to TRBD1 covers 11 bases. Unmatched junction bases numbered 3, after V lost 2 bases and J lost 4 bases. The CDR3 sequence is 15 residues long. Germline CDR1 and CDR2: ENHRY and SYGVKD. CDR3 nucleotides: TGTGCCATCAGTGAGGGACAGGGGGCAGGCTATGGCTACACCTTC. Translated: CAISEGQGAGYGYTF.

The J gene is TRBJ2-3, the V gene TRBV7-2; D remains unclear. The germline CDR1 and CDR2 sequences are SGHTA and FQGNSA. This CDR3 region has 14 residues. Deletions cut 1 base from V and 1 base from J, with 6 bases between. The CDR3 spells CASSLGAGTDTQYF. The CDR3 DNA is TGTGCCAGCAGCTTAGGCGCCGGCACAGATACGCAGTATTTT.

The rearrangement joins TRBV10-3 to TRBJ1-2; the D is unclear. The CDR3 contains 12 residues. V shed 3 bases and J shed 4 bases, with 6 bases lying between them. Germline-derived CDR1 and CDR2 are ENHRY and SYGVKD. The CDR3 spells CAISEQSYGYTF. The DNA for the CDR3 is TGTGCCATCAGTGAACAGAGCTATGGCTACACCTTC.

The chain carries TRBV4-1 and TRBJ2-2, with 9 bases fitting TRBD1. This CDR3 spans 15 amino acids. Per the germline V gene, CDR1 is MGHRA and CDR2 is YSYEKL. V shed 6 bases, J shed 6 bases, and the junction held 8 bases outside the gene matches. CDR3 DNA sequence: TGCGCCAGCAGAGATACGGGACAGGGCGCCGGGGAGCTGTTTTTT. Its translation is CASRDTGQGAGELFF.

The chain employs TRBV12-3 or TRBV12-4 and TRBJ1-5; D might be TRBD1 (5 bases). This CDR3 region has 12 residues. V was clipped by 5 bases and J by 6 bases, with 8 bases between them. The CDR3 loop reads CASSRGGQPQHF. In nucleotides, the CDR3 is TGTGCCAGCAGTAGGGGAGGTCAGCCCCAGCATTTT.

This clone was counted once. The chain has TRBV7-6 and TRBJ1-1; D is possibly TRBD1 (6 bases). Trimming removed 5 bases at V and 5 bases at J, with 15 bases between. CDR1 is SGHVS and CDR2 is FNYEAQ in the germline V gene. The CDR3 consists of 14 residues. The CDR3 sequence: CASSPSPTGTEAFF. In nucleotides, the CDR3 is TGTGCCAGCAGCCCATCACCAACAGGGACTGAAGCTTTCTTT.

The genes are TRBV6-5 and TRBJ1-1; D is uncertain. The CDR3 is 13 amino acids. Germline V gene lookup returns CDR1 MNHEY and CDR2 SVGAGI. V was cut by 6 bases and J by 5 bases, with 13 bases left in between. CDR3 protein: CASRPLMGTEAFF. CDR3 in DNA: TGTGCCAGCAGACCCTTGATGGGTACTGAAGCTTTCTTT.